This T cell receptor beta chain was documented in a study of T cells in Graves' hyperthyroidism and ophthalmopathy. Amplified TCR beta CDR3 regions came from RNA transcripts. In the first-round RT-PCR of the TCR CDR3, the HTBI primer set was used. TCRdb reprocessed the multiplex PCR reads via MiXCR and lists one record per CDR3 protein. The table records roughly 560,000 distinct CDR3 sequences, approximately 14% of them present only once. This clonotype was detected ten times or more. Clinical Activity Scores of at least 3, NOSPECS grades of at least 4 and durations under 3 months characterized ophthalmopathy patients. Together with thyroid ultrasound, orbital computed tomography, serum thyroxine and TRAb, clinical symptoms were used for diagnoses. PBMCs were sourced from around 10 ml fresh peripheral blood. Trimming at V came to 5 bases and at J to 1 base, leaving 4 bases not matched to a gene. Germline CDR1 reads MNHEY; CDR2 reads SMNVEV (reference sequence). The CDR3 sequence is 14 residues long.

The sequencing sample was made of blood. This receptor was identified in a middle-aged woman with Graves' ophthalmopathy. The chain joins TRBV27 to TRBJ1-1; the match to TRBD1 covers 7 bases. The CDR3 DNA follows: TGTGCCAGCAGTCGGGACAGACGGAACACTGAAGCTTTCTTT. Its translation: CASSRDRRNTEAFF.